This passage covers 6 T cell receptor beta chains from one sample sequenced in a study of T cell responses to AZD1222 COVID-19 vaccine. Sequencing was performed with immunoSEQ multiplex PCR; in TCRdb, only in-frame clones are kept and a portion is missing. The table includes 110,000 or so clones, about nine tenths detected once. The sequences come from peripheral blood, collected on day 0 of AZD1222 vaccination. These TCRs come from an adult in good health.

The rearrangement uses TRBV9 and TRBJ2-5, with D uncertain. The germline CDR1 and CDR2 sequences are SGDLS and YYNGEE. Between the trimmed V and J ends, which lost 0 bases and 3 bases, there was a span of 6 bases. The CDR3 runs 13 residues. The DNA of the CDR3 is TGTGCCAGCAGCGTAGCGACGGAAGAGACCCAGTACTTC. Its protein is CASSVATEETQYF.

The gene calls are TRBV10-1 and TRBJ2-1; TRBD2 aligns across 12 bases. Trimming at V came to 3 bases and at J to 4 bases, leaving 4 bases not matched to a gene. The CDR3 has 16 amino acids. Germline CDR1 WNHNN, CDR2 SYGVQD (reference sequence). The CDR3 reads CASSDAGLAGYNEQFF. CDR3 DNA: TGCGCCAGCAGTGACGCCGGACTAGCGGGGTACAATGAGCAGTTCTTC.

The chain is built from TRBV25-1 and TRBJ2-3; 8 nucleotides match TRBD2. V gave up 0 bases and J gave up 1 base; unmatched junction bases: 3. The CDR3 extends over 16 amino acids. CDR1 MGHDK and CDR2 SYGVNS come from the germline V gene. In nucleotides, the CDR3 is TGTGCCAGCAGTGAATACGCTAGCGGGCGCACAGATACGCAGTATTTT. It encodes CASSEYASGRTDTQYF.

This clone was detected once. The chain combines TRBV5-1 with TRBJ2-5; TRBD1 agrees at 7 bases. V lost 0 bases, J lost 0 bases, and 2 bases stayed unmatched. The CDR3 has 15 amino acids. Germline CDR1 SGHRS, CDR2 YFSETQ. The CDR3 here is CASSLVQGYQETQYF. The CDR3 bases are TGCGCCAGCAGCTTGGTACAGGGGTACCAAGAGACCCAGTACTTC. Full variable domain (rest looked up from reference TRBV5-1 and TRBJ2-5): KAGVTQTPRYLIKTRGQQVTLSCSPISGHRSVSWYQQTPGQGLQFLFEYFSETQRNKGNFPGRFSGRQFSNSRSEMNVSTLELGDSALYLCASSLVQGYQETQYFGPGTRLLVL.

J is TRBJ1-5 and V is TRBV6-1, with no clear D. V lost 0 bases to trimming and J lost 11 bases, with 8 bases between them. The CDR3 is 12 residues long. Germline-derived CDR1 and CDR2 are MNHNS and SASEGT. The CDR3 nucleotides read TGTGCCAGCAGTGAAGCGCTCGATTCCCAGCATTTT. Its translation: CASSEALDSQHF.

This clone has only a few counts. This chain links TRBV6-1 with TRBJ1-1; 7 bases map to TRBD1. With 1 base clipped from V and 3 bases from J, the junction kept 8 bases outside the gene matches. The CDR3 runs 16 residues. Germline values: CDR1 MNHNS, CDR2 SASEGT. The DNA for the CDR3 is TGTGCCAGCAGTGAAGGGGGAGGGGGCTGGTACACTGAAGCTTTCTTT. It specifies CASSEGGGGWYTEAFF.